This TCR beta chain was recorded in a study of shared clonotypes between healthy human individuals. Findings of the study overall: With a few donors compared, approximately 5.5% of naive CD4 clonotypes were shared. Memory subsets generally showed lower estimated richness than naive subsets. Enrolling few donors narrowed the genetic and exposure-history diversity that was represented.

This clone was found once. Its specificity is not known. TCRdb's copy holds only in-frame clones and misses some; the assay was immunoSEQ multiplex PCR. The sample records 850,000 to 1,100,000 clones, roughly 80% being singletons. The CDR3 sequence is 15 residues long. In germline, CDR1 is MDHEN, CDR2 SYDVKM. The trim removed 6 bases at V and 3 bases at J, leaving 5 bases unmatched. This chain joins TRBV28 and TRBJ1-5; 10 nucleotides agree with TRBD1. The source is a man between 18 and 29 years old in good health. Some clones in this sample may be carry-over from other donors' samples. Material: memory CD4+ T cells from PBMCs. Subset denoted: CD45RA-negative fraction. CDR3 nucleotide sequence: TGTGCCAGCAGATCCGGGACAGGGGCCAATCAGCCCCAGCATTTT. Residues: CASRSGTGANQPQHF.